Following are 9 T cell receptor beta chains from one sample sequenced in a study of cytomegalovirus exposure and HLA in healthy donors. With 60 Vbeta and 13 Jbeta primers, the PCR was carried out. Repertoires were generated with immunoSEQ multiplex PCR, while TCRdb's copy carries only in-frame clones and drops some. The table lists 200,000 to 300,000 clones, roughly 81% of them singletons. Sequencing was carried out using PBMCs. The origin of the receptors is a middle-aged woman in good health and CMV-seropositive.

The rearrangement joins TRBV11-2 to TRBJ2-7; TRBD2 matches at 8 bases. The CDR3 sequence is 14 residues long. Germline lookup yields CDR1 SGHAT and CDR2 FQNNGV. V was clipped by 6 bases and J by 4 bases; unmatched bases: 8. For the CDR3, the DNA is TGTGCCAGCAGGTTCGCGGGAGGACAATACGAGCAGTACTTC. This gives the protein CASRFAGGQYEQYF.

This clone was recorded a few times. The rearrangement joins TRBV7-8 to TRBJ2-1; 9 bases align to TRBD1. Germline V gene data show CDR1 as SGHVS and CDR2 as FQNEAQ. With V trimmed by 5 bases and J by 6 bases, 5 bases remained unmatched. The CDR3 is 14 residues long. The CDR3 sequence: CASSRDRVFNEQFF. The CDR3 DNA is TGTGCCAGCAGCCGGGACAGGGTTTTCAATGAGCAGTTCTTC.

The chain is built from TRBV30 and TRBJ2-5; 9 bases match TRBD2. Germline V gene sequence: CDR1 GTSNPN, CDR2 SVGIG (reference sequence). V lost 4 bases and J lost 4; bases outside the gene matches: 1. The CDR3 is made up of 12 amino acids. CDR3 in DNA: TGTGCCTGGACTAGCGGGACAGAGACCCAGTACTTC. Protein: CAWTSGTETQYF.

This chain links TRBV30 with TRBJ2-1, with D unclear. The CDR3 contains 11 residues. Trimming stripped 4 bases from V and 4 bases from J, with 5 bases between. The V gene's germline CDR1 is GTSNPN and CDR2 SVGIG (reference sequence). CDR3 sequence: CAWTEYNEQFF. The CDR3 coding sequence is TGTGCCTGGACAGAATACAATGAGCAGTTCTTC.

This chain links TRBV5-1 with TRBJ2-7; 9 positions match TRBD2. The length of the CDR3 is 17 residues. The J segment lost 4 bases and the V segment lost 0 bases, leaving 11 bases of the junction unmatched. Looked up from germline, CDR1 is SGHRS and CDR2 is YFSETQ. CDR3 residues: CASSLVVAGVGTYEQYF. CDR3 sequence (DNA): TGCGCCAGCAGCTTGGTGGTAGCGGGAGTAGGAACGTACGAGCAGTACTTC.

V usage is TRBV9 and J usage is TRBJ1-2, with D possibly being TRBD1 (5 bases). V dropped 0 bases and J dropped 3 bases, with 15 bases sitting between them. Germline V gene data show CDR1 as SGDLS and CDR2 as YYNGEE. This CDR3 has 16 residues. CDR3 sequence reads: CASSVGGGNSDYGYTF. DNA of the CDR3: TGTGCCAGCAGCGTAGGGGGGGGGAACTCCGACTATGGCTACACCTTC.

This clone was detected only once. The chain couples TRBV5-1 to TRBJ2-7; 7 bases map to TRBD1. Trimming cost V 0 bases and J 6 bases; bases outside gene matches: 6. The CDR3 is 14 amino acids. Germline CDR1 SGHRS, CDR2 YFSETQ. The CDR3 reads CASSLVEGAGEQYF. The CDR3 DNA reads as TGCGCCAGCAGCTTGGTAGAGGGGGCGGGCGAGCAGTACTTC.

The rearrangement uses TRBV30 and TRBJ2-2, with a weak D call TRBD2 (5 bases). The ends were cut back, 0 bases at V and 3 bases at J, with 11 bases in the middle. The germline V gene has CDR1 GTSNPN and CDR2 SVGIG (reference sequence). CDR3 size: 15 residues. CDR3 sequence: CAWSVRGSYTGELFF. The DNA for the CDR3 is TGTGCCTGGAGTGTCCGAGGGAGCTACACCGGGGAGCTGTTTTTT.

This chain uses TRBV18 with TRBJ1-2; 9 bases are a match to TRBD1. CDR1 KGHSH and CDR2 LQKENI come from the germline V gene. The CDR3 has 15 residues. V dropped 2 bases and J dropped 5; count of bases not matched to a gene: 6. CDR3 loop: CASSPRTGDLYGYTF. The CDR3 nucleotides are TGTGCCAGCTCACCAAGGACAGGGGACCTATATGGCTACACCTTC.